This TCR beta chain was captured by sequencing in a study of T cells in Graves' hyperthyroidism and ophthalmopathy. Study-level points and caveats: Model output signaled ophthalmopathy a median 6.5 months ahead of onset. In simple terms, a model built on 13 V-J features told ophthalmopathy apart from stable hyperthyroidism.

After removal of 5 bases from V and 6 bases from J, the junction contained 4 bases not matched to a gene. Germline CDR1 is SGHTA and CDR2 is FQGNSA. The CDR3 is made up of 15 amino acids. In its sample, this clonotype was seen many times. No antigen is known for it. Regions amplified from RNA transcripts were the TCR beta CDR3 regions. In the first-round RT-PCR of the TCR CDR3, the HTBI primer set was used. TCRdb re-derived calls from the multiplex PCR reads in MiXCR, one entry per CDR3 protein. The sample lists approximately 640,000 distinct CDR3 sequences, around a sixth occurring once. This chain links TRBV7-2 with TRBJ2-1; TRBD2 matches 13 bases. This TCR derives from a man aged 50 to 59 with Graves' hyperthyroidism. Sequencing was performed on blood. The CDR3 here is CASSLTSGRANEQFF. The CDR3 DNA reads TGTGCCAGCAGCCTAACTAGCGGGAGGGCCAATGAGCAGTTCTTC.